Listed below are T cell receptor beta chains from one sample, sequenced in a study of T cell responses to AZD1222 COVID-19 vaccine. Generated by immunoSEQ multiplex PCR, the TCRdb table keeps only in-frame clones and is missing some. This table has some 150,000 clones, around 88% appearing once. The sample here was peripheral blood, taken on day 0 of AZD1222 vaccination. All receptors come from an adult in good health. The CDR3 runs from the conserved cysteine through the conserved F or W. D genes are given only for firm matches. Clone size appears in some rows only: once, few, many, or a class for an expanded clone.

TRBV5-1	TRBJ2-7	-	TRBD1	CASRDSYEQYF
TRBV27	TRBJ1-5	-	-	CASSSQGGWQPQHF
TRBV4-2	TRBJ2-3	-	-	CASSQEPQGLTWVTDTQYF
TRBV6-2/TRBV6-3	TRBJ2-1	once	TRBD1	CASSYSVGGINEQFF
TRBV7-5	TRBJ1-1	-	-	CARSSQQGVYTEAFF
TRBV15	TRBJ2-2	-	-	CATSRGFGGLNTGELFF
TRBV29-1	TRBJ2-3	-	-	CSVGKGTDTQYF
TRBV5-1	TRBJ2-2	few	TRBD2	CASSHTSGRRTGELFF
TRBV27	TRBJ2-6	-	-	CASRGPGANVLTF
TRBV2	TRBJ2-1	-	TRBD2	CASPIAGGRNEQFF
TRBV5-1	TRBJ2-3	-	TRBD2	CASSLRLAGADTQYF
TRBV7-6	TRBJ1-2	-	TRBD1	CASSLGQGEGYGYTF
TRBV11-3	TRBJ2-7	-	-	CASSLGNNAGFEQYF
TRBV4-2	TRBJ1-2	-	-	CASRPDTQLRGNYGYTF
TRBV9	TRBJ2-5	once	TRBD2	CASSVRREGGETQYF
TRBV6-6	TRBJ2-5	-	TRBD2	CASSLIAGETQYF
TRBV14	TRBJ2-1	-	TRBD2	CASSPGRAVSSYNEQFF
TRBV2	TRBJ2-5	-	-	CASRVRRKETQYF
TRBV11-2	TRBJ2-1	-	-	CASSLVGAGLYNEQFF
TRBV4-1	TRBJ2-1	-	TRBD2	CASSPLPGLAGGYNEQFF
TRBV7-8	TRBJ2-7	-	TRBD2	CASSLRLVSGSYEQYF
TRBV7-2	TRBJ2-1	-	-	CASSLRGSYNEQFF
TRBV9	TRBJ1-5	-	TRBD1	CASSPGTGRNQPQHF
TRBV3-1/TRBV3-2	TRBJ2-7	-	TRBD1	CASSPTGVSEQYF
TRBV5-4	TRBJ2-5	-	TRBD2	CASSLYSGREETQYF
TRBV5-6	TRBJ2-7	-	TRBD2	CASRPTSGIYEQYF
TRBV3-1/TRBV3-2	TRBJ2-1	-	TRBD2	CASSQVLGGSPNEQFF
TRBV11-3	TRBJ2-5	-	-	CASSNREIGETQYF
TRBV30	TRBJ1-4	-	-	CAWSVGQLNNEKLFF
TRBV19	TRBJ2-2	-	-	CASSRWPELFF
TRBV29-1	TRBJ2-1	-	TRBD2	CSVEGRLAANEQFF
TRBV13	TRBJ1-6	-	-	CASSWYNSPLHF
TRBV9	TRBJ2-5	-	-	CASSPKRGETQYF
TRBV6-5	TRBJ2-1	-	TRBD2	CASSLGLAGYEQFF
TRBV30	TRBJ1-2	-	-	CAWRGQYGGYTF
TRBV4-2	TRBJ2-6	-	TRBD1	CASSQTQGTGANVLTF
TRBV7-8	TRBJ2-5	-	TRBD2	CASSWTIRTSGRVQETQYF
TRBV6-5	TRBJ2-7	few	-	CASSYSGGPSSEQYF
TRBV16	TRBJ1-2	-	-	CASSQSSVGYYGYTF
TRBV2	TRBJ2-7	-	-	CASKRRESRQYF
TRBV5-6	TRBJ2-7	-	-	CASTRVLSYEQYF
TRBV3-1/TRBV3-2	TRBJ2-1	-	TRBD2	CASSRLAGSYNEQFF
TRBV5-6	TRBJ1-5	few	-	CASSLAAYNQPQHF
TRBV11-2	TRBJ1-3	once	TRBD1	CAGQGSGNTIYF
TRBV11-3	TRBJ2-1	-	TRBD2	CASSLEGSGSDEQFF
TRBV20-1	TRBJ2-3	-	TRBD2	CSASDGTITDTQYF
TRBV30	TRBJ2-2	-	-	CAWSATGELFF
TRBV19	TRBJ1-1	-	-	CASSSEGLAEAFF
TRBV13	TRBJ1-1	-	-	CASSIQGEGTEAFF